Below, 14 T cell receptor beta chains from the same sample are listed, as sequenced in a study of shared clonotypes between healthy human individuals. Profiling relied on immunoSEQ multiplex PCR, and the TCRdb table lists in-frame clones only, not all of them. The sample gives 2 million or so clones, 85% to 95% of which show up once; roughly 1.1% is in the top ten. The naive CD8 fraction comprised CD45RO-negative cells positively selected for CCR7 and excluded terminally differentiated effector memory CD45RA+ cells. The sequenced sample was naive CD8+ T cells sorted from blood. The receptors were gathered from a man younger than 35 in good health.

V is TRBV27 and J is TRBJ2-7, with a tentative D call TRBD2 (7 bases). This CDR3 has 16 residues. CDR1 is MNHEY and CDR2 is SMNVEV in the germline V gene (reference sequence). V lost 6 bases, J lost 5 bases, and 23 bases lay in between. CDR3 in DNA: TGTGCCAGCAGCCCAACTGGGGGGGGCCTGGGGGACGAGCAGTACTTC. Translated, it gives CASSPTGGGLGDEQYF.

J is TRBJ2-1 and V is TRBV2; TRBD2 might be the D (5 bases). The CDR3 has 14 amino acids. Per the germline V gene, CDR1 is SNHLY and CDR2 is FYNNEI. V lost 8 bases and J lost 0, with 11 bases in between. The CDR3 loop reads CASLSGSSYNEQFF. In DNA form, the CDR3 reads TGTGCCAGCTTAAGCGGAAGCTCCTACAATGAGCAGTTCTTC. Full variable domain (rest looked up from reference TRBV2 and TRBJ2-1): EPEVTQTPSHQVTQMGQEVILRCVPISNHLYFYWYRQILGQKVEFLVSFYNNEISEKSEIFDDQFSVERPDGSNFTLKIRSTKLEDSAMYFCASLSGSSYNEQFFGPGTRLTVL.

The table lists this clone with a count of one. This chain uses TRBV27 with TRBJ2-2; 9 bases match TRBD2. The CDR3 has 14 amino acids. Trimming took 7 bases from V and 4 from J; bases not matched to a gene: 4. The germline V gene encodes CDR1 MNHEY and CDR2 SMNVEV (reference sequence). CDR3 sequence reads: CASNLAGSTGELFF. Here the CDR3 DNA reads TGTGCCAGCAACCTAGCGGGAAGCACCGGGGAGCTGTTTTTT.

The chain links TRBV28 to TRBJ2-7; 15 nucleotides match TRBD2. The CDR3 has 18 residues. CDR1 is MDHEN, CDR2 SYDVKM, per germline. V shed 7 bases and J 4 bases; nucleotides not matched to a gene: 14. In DNA, the CDR3 is TGTGCCAGCACCGCGTTAGGACTAGCGGGGGGGCCGGGGTACGAGCAGTACTTC. As protein: CASTALGLAGGPGYEQYF.

The count of this clone is one. The same CDR3 can be traced to other DNA sequences in this sample. The chain uses TRBV27 and TRBJ2-3; tentatively, D is TRBD1 or TRBD2 (5 bases each). This CDR3 has 15 residues. Germline V gene sequence: CDR1 MNHEY, CDR2 SMNVEV (reference sequence). V gave up 2 bases and J gave up 0 bases, with 9 bases separating them. The CDR3 spells CASSLGGISTDTQYF. Written as DNA, the CDR3 is TGTGCCAGCAGTTTAGGGGGTATCAGCACAGATACGCAGTATTTT.

The J gene is TRBJ2-3, the V gene TRBV27; 9 positions agree with TRBD2. Germline lookup yields CDR1 MNHEY and CDR2 SMNVEV (reference sequence). This CDR3 spans 16 amino acids. V gave up 2 bases and J gave up 4 bases; unmatched junction bases: 7. CDR3 coding DNA: TGTGCCAGCAGTTTAGGGGCGGGGGGGGCCCCAGATACGCAGTATTTT. Translation gives CASSLGAGGAPDTQYF.

The chain combines TRBV27 with TRBJ1-4, with D maybe TRBD1 (5 bases). The CDR3 is 17 amino acids. Trimming cost V 6 bases and J 4 bases, with 21 bases left between them. From germline, CDR1 is MNHEY and CDR2 SMNVEV (reference sequence). The CDR3 spells CASSLVGVEGYNEKLFF. In nucleotides, the CDR3 is TGTGCCAGCAGCTTGGTCGGGGTTGAGGGGTATAATGAAAAACTGTTTTTT.

CDR3 region: CASSLQGTYYEQYF. Written as DNA, the CDR3 is TGTGCCAGCAGTTTACAGGGGACATATTACGAGCAGTACTTC. The chain uses TRBV27 and TRBJ2-7; the D gene is possibly TRBD1 (6 bases). V dropped 2 bases and J dropped 4 bases, with 12 bases sitting between them. Germline V lookup: CDR1 MNHEY, CDR2 SMNVEV (reference sequence). This CDR3 has 14 residues.

This clone was detected once. This sequence joins TRBV5-5 and TRBJ1-5; TRBD1 agrees at 9 bases. The germline CDR1 and CDR2 sequences are SGHKS and YYEKEE (reference sequence). This CDR3 contains 15 residues. V dropped 3 bases and J dropped 7; count of bases not matched to a gene: 8. CDR3 region: CASSSAGQGYQPQHF. The CDR3 DNA reads TGTGCCAGCAGCTCGGCGGGACAGGGCTACCAGCCCCAGCATTTT.

This chain uses TRBV21-1 with TRBJ2-1; the tabulated D call, TRBD2, remains unverified against the DNA. TRBV21-1 is a listed pseudogene. CDR3 length: 15 residues. The DNA for the CDR3 is TGTGCCAGCAAAAACGGCGGGAGCGCCTACAATGAGCAGTTCTTC. Amino acids: CASKNGGSAYNEQFF.

The chain has TRBV14 and TRBJ1-4; D uncertain. The germline CDR1 and CDR2 sequences are SGHDN and FVKESK. CDR3 length: 13 amino acids. Trimming cost V 4 bases and J 6 bases, with 9 bases left between them. CDR3 nucleotides: TGTGCCAGCAGCCCTTGGGGAGATGAAAAACTGTTTTTT. As protein: CASSPWGDEKLFF. The full variable domain, completed using reference TRBV14 and TRBJ1-4, is EAGVTQFPSHSVIEKGQTVTLRCDPISGHDNLYWYRRVMGKEIKFLLHFVKESKQDESGMPNNRFLAERTGGTYSTLKVQPAELEDSGVYFCASSPWGDEKLFFGSGTQLSVL.

The chain links TRBV28 to TRBJ2-5; TRBD2 matches 7 bases. The V gene end was trimmed by 5 bases and the J gene end by 7 bases; junction bases not matched to a gene: 13. The CDR3 has 15 amino acids. Germline V gene data show CDR1 as MDHEN and CDR2 as SYDVKM. CDR3 protein: CASSNPGGGGGTQYF. CDR3 in DNA: TGTGCCAGCAGTAACCCGGGAGGTGGCGGGGGGACCCAGTACTTC.

The chain employs TRBV7-9 and TRBJ2-7; 10 bases are shared with TRBD2. The CDR3 loop spans 15 amino acids. Germline V lookup: CDR1 SEHNR, CDR2 FQNEAQ (reference sequence). The V segment lost 1 base and the J segment 9 bases; nucleotides outside the gene matches: 9. The CDR3 DNA reads as TGTGCCAGCAGCTTAGATCCTAGCGGGGGTTTGGGGCAGTACTTC. It translates to CASSLDPSGGLGQYF.

This chain links TRBV19 with TRBJ1-2; D call uncertain. The germline CDR1 and CDR2 sequences are LNHDA and SQIVND (reference sequence). The V and J ends lost 5 bases and 5 bases respectively, with 12 bases between them. The CDR3 loop spans 13 amino acids. The CDR3 loop is CASSAGVGYGYTF. The DNA for the CDR3 is TGTGCCAGTAGTGCTGGGGTCGGGTATGGCTACACCTTC.